This TCR beta chain was identified in a study of Ad26.COV2.S vaccination and SARS-CoV-2 variants. About the study: Intramuscularly, Ad26.COV2.S was given either once or twice, 56 days apart. General study findings and limits: It was vaccine recipients, not placebo recipients, who had the higher spike-specific TCR breadth.

Treatment of the sample: 19 received Ad26.COV2.S at low or high dose, single or two shots; roughly five received placebo; per-sample allocation not given. Samples were taken on day 63 after the first vaccine or placebo injection. Points on this clone: Its antigen is currently unknown.

Germline values: CDR1 SNHLY, CDR2 FYNNEI. V was cut by 9 bases and J by 3 bases, with 18 bases left in between. CDR3 size: 14 residues. The data were produced by immunoSEQ multiplex PCR, yet TCRdb's version contains in-frame clones alone and is incomplete. The sample shows some 320,000 clones, around four fifths of them seen only once. The specimen comprised peripheral blood, sampled in a trial of Ad26.COV2.S vaccine versus placebo. V gene TRBV2 combines with J gene TRBJ2-7; D is unclear. The sequence was collected from a person between 18 and 65 years old who received the Ad26.COV2.S COVID-19 vaccine or a placebo. In DNA form, the CDR3 reads TGTGCCAGTACACCCGGGTCCCCGGACTACGAGCAGTACTTC. Translated: CASTPGSPDYEQYF.